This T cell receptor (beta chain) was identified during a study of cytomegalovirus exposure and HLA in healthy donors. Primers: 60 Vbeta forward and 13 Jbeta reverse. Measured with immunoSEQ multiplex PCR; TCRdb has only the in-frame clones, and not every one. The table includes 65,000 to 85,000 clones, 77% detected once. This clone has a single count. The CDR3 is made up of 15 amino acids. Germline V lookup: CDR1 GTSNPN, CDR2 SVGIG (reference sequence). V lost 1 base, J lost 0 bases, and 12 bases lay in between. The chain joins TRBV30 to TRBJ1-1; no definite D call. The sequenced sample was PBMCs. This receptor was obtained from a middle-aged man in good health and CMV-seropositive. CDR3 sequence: CAWSAYMGLNTEAFF. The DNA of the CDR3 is TGTGCCTGGAGTGCCTATATGGGCCTGAACACTGAAGCTTTCTTT. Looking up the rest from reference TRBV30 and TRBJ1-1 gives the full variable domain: SQTIHQWPATLVQPVGSPLSLECTVEGTSNPNLYWYRQAAGRGLQLLFYSVGIGQISSEVPQNLSASRPQDRQFILSSKKLLLSDSGFYLCAWSAYMGLNTEAFFGQGTRLTVV.